This is a list of T cell receptor beta chains from one sample in a study of shared clonotypes between healthy human individuals. The method was immunoSEQ multiplex PCR; TCRdb's version includes in-frame clones alone and lacks a portion of them. The top ten hold approximately 0.13% of the sample, which has some 2,000,000 clones, 85% to 95% seen once. Sequencing was performed on naive CD4+ T cells sorted from blood. Source of these receptors: a man aged 18 to 29 in good health. The CDR3 runs from the conserved cysteine through the conserved F or W. The order of the fields is clone size, J gene, V gene, D gene, CDR3 protein, CDR3 DNA. A D gene is named only where the DNA matches it firmly. The listing skips clone size in some rows; elsewhere it reads once, few, many or a size class.

. TRBJ2-2 TRBV5-1 . CASSLEGQTHTGELFF TGCGCCAGCAGCTTGGAAGGACAGACCCACACCGGGGAGCTGTTTTTT
. TRBJ2-3 TRBV11-2 . CASSAMAASSTDTQYF TGTGCCAGCAGCGCGATGGCAGCCTCTAGCACAGATACGCAGTATTTT
. TRBJ2-7 TRBV28 . CASSFTIGPYYEQYF TGTGCCAGCAGTTTTACTATAGGACCTTACTACGAGCAGTACTTC
. TRBJ2-7 TRBV29-1 . CSGGDSSYEQYF TGCAGCGGTGGAGATAGCTCCTACGAGCAGTACTTC
. TRBJ1-1 TRBV29-1 TRBD1 CSVRKSRDRGTEAFF TGCAGCGTTCGAAAGTCTCGGGACAGGGGGACTGAAGCTTTCTTT
once TRBJ1-6 TRBV5-1 . CASSLAGRSPLHF TGCGCCAGCAGCTTGGCAGGCAGATCACCCCTCCACTTT
. TRBJ1-6 TRBV27 TRBD1 CASSSADRVISPLHF TGTGCCAGCAGTTCCGCGGACAGGGTAATCTCACCCCTCCACTTT
. TRBJ2-3 TRBV29-1 . CSVEATGTDTQYF TGCAGCGTTGAGGCGACCGGCACAGATACGCAGTATTTT
. TRBJ2-1 TRBV7-2 TRBD2 CASSLGTSPFF TGTGCCAGCAGTCTCGGGACTAGCCCGTTCTTC
. TRBJ2-7 TRBV10-2 TRBD1 CASSGGQVYEQYF TGCGCCAGCAGTGGGGGACAGGTCTACGAGCAGTACTTC
. TRBJ2-5 TRBV18 TRBD1 CASSPRDRATQYF TGTGCCAGCTCACCACGGGACAGGGCAACCCAGTACTTC
. TRBJ2-7 TRBV9 . CASSVGGVGPPYEQYF TGTGCCAGCAGCGTAGGAGGAGTGGGACCCCCCTACGAGCAGTACTTC
. TRBJ2-7 TRBV6-6 . CASSYSSKGGYEQYF TGTGCCAGCAGTTACTCGTCCAAGGGCGGGTACGAGCAGTACTTC
. TRBJ1-4 TRBV4-3 . CASSQEELGGVELFF TGCGCCAGCAGCCAAGAAGAGTTGGGGGGGGTTGAACTGTTTTTT
. TRBJ2-2 TRBV30 . CAWSVLISGTGELFF TGTGCCTGGAGTGTATTAATATCGGGCACCGGGGAGCTGTTTTTT
once TRBJ2-1 TRBV28 TRBD1 CASSLGQGGYFEQFF TGTGCCAGCAGTCTGGGACAGGGGGGGTATTTTGAGCAGTTCTTC
. TRBJ2-5 TRBV6-1 TRBD1 CASSPGQISWTQYF TGTGCCAGCAGTCCGGGACAGATAAGTTGGACCCAGTACTTC
. TRBJ1-2 TRBV4-1 . CASSQRTYDGYTF TGCGCCAGCAGCCAAAGGACGTACGATGGCTACACCTTC
. TRBJ2-5 TRBV28 . CASSLFGLGGKGETQYF TGTGCCAGCAGTTTATTCGGTCTTGGGGGGAAGGGCGAGACCCAGTACTTC
. TRBJ2-3 TRBV30 TRBD1 CAWDRAVGYTQYF TGTGCCTGGGACAGGGCCGTAGGCTATACGCAGTATTTT
once TRBJ2-5 TRBV5-1 TRBD2 CASSSLAGGGETQYF TGCGCCAGTTCAAGTTTAGCGGGAGGAGGGGAGACCCAGTACTTC
. TRBJ2-6 TRBV15 . CATSRPTWLAANVLTF TGTGCCACCAGCAGACCAACTTGGCTAGCGGCCAACGTCCTGACTTTC
. TRBJ2-3 TRBV29-1 TRBD2 CSVWPGLGTDTQYF TGCAGCGTTTGGCCTGGACTAGGCACAGATACGCAGTATTTT
. TRBJ2-1 TRBV7-2 . CASSLVGGLSSYNEQFF TGTGCCAGCAGCTTAGTAGGTGGCCTAAGCTCCTACAATGAGCAGTTCTTC
few TRBJ1-1 TRBV11-1 TRBD1 CASSRDRWNTEAFF TGTGCCAGCAGCCGGGACAGGTGGAACACTGAAGCTTTCTTT
. TRBJ2-7 TRBV7-2 . CASSPLAGSYEQYF TGTGCCAGCAGCCCATTAGCAGGGTCCTACGAGCAGTACTTC
once TRBJ2-3 TRBV6-6 TRBD1 CASSILQGATDTQYF TGTGCCAGCAGCATCCTTCAGGGGGCCACAGATACGCAGTATTTT
few TRBJ2-7 TRBV2 . CASSGRLYEQYF TGTGCCAGCTCTGGCAGACTCTACGAGCAGTACTTC
. TRBJ1-1 TRBV5-1 . CASSPNTNTEAFF TGCGCCAGCAGCCCAAACACGAACACTGAAGCTTTCTTT
. TRBJ1-1 TRBV19 . CASSRWSNEAFF TGTGCCAGTAGTAGGTGGTCCAATGAAGCTTTCTTT
. TRBJ2-5 TRBV6-6 . CASTGETQYF TGTGCCAGCACGGGGGAGACCCAGTACTTC
. TRBJ1-1 TRBV5-4 . CASSFAREGTEAFF TGTGCCAGCAGCTTTGCCAGGGAGGGGACTGAAGCTTTCTTT
. TRBJ2-6 TRBV5-1 . CASSLEGPGANVLTF TGCGCCAGCAGCTTGGAGGGACCTGGGGCCAACGTCCTGACTTTC
once TRBJ1-4 TRBV2 . CASRGEIGNEKLFF TGTGCCAGCAGGGGGGAGATAGGTAATGAAAAACTGTTTTTT
. TRBJ1-1 TRBV18 . CASSPRRVNTEAFF TGTGCCAGCTCACCACGACGGGTGAACACTGAAGCTTTCTTT
. TRBJ1-2 TRBV5-6 . CASNRDFNYGYTF TGTGCCAGCAATCGGGATTTTAACTATGGCTACACCTTC
. TRBJ2-7 TRBV6-5 TRBD1 CASNKGQGAYEQYF TGTGCCAGCAACAAGGGACAGGGGGCCTACGAGCAGTACTTC
. TRBJ1-2 TRBV5-1 . CASSLAGTAAPSFNYGYTF TGCGCCAGCAGCTTGGCTGGGACGGCTGCCCCCTCCTTTAACTATGGCTACACCTTC
. TRBJ2-7 TRBV4-1 . CASSGMGQALPEQYF TGCGCCAGCAGTGGAATGGGGCAGGCTCTTCCCGAGCAGTACTTC
. TRBJ1-3 TRBV7-3 . CASSPGIQAGNTIYF TGTGCCAGCAGCCCGGGCATACAGGCTGGAAACACCATATATTTT
. TRBJ1-3 TRBV7-9 TRBD1 CASSLLQGSGNTIYF TGTGCCAGCAGCTTGTTACAGGGGTCTGGAAACACCATATATTTT
. TRBJ1-4 TRBV7-9 TRBD1 CASSLEGTGGDEKLFF TGTGCCAGCAGCTTAGAGGGGACAGGGGGCGATGAAAAACTGTTTTTT
. TRBJ2-1 TRBV29-1 . CSVERYGAYNEQFF TGCAGCGTTGAGAGGTATGGAGCCTACAATGAGCAGTTCTTC
. TRBJ1-3 TRBV9 TRBD1 CASAGQGKANTIYF TGTGCCAGCGCGGGACAGGGGAAAGCAAACACCATATATTTT
. TRBJ1-1 TRBV5-1 . CASSLEVSTEAFF TGCGCCAGCAGCTTGGAGGTCAGCACTGAAGCTTTCTTT
. TRBJ2-2 TRBV2 . CASRLGTGELFF TGTGCCAGCAGATTAGGTACCGGGGAGCTGTTTTTT
. TRBJ1-3 TRBV6-5 . CASSLRTAPGNTIYF TGTGCCAGCAGTCTACGGACAGCCCCTGGAAACACCATATATTTT
. TRBJ2-7 TRBV5-1 TRBD1 CASSTGDSPYEQYF TGCGCCAGCAGCACCGGGGACAGCCCCTACGAGCAGTACTTC
. TRBJ1-1 TRBV18 . CASSPMSTKGGTEAFF TGTGCCAGCTCACCAATGAGTACTAAGGGGGGCACTGAAGCTTTCTTT
few TRBJ2-2 TRBV5-4 TRBD1 CASSRTGSAGELFF TGTGCCAGCAGCAGGACAGGGTCCGCCGGGGAGCTGTTTTTT
. TRBJ2-3 TRBV9 TRBD1 CASSGRDRGQDTQYF TGTGCCAGCAGCGGCCGGGACAGGGGTCAAGATACGCAGTATTTT
. TRBJ1-2 TRBV6-1 TRBD1 CASSPRTGGDGYTF TGTGCCAGCAGTCCTCGGACAGGGGGCGATGGCTACACCTTC
. TRBJ2-3 TRBV11-2 . CASSTRDTQYF TGTGCCAGCAGCACGCGGGATACGCAGTATTTT
. TRBJ1-5 TRBV27 . CASSLRGLSNQPQHF TGTGCCAGCAGCCTTCGAGGGTTATCAAATCAGCCCCAGCATTTT
. TRBJ2-6 TRBV6-1 TRBD1 CASSELWDRLSSGANVLTF TGTGCCAGCAGTGAACTGTGGGACAGACTAAGCTCTGGGGCCAACGTCCTGACTTTC
. TRBJ2-1 TRBV9 TRBD2 CASSGRAGGISNEQFF TGTGCCAGCAGCGGGCGAGCGGGGGGTATCAGCAATGAGCAGTTCTTC
. TRBJ1-1 TRBV18 . CASSPPGAGMNTEAFF TGTGCCAGCTCACCACCGGGCGCGGGGATGAACACTGAAGCTTTCTTT
. TRBJ1-3 TRBV19 . CASLRFSGNTIYF TGTGCCAGCCTGCGGTTTTCTGGAAACACCATATATTTT
. TRBJ2-5 TRBV5-1 TRBD2 CASSLQPGGQETQYF TGCGCCAGCAGCCTCCAGCCGGGGGGCCAAGAGACCCAGTACTTC
. TRBJ2-1 TRBV5-1 TRBD2 CASSLVGLAGVVNEQFF TGCGCCAGCAGCTTGGTCGGGCTAGCGGGAGTAGTAAATGAGCAGTTCTTC